One sample yielded the 5 T cell receptor beta chains listed below, sequenced in a study of blood T cells in healthy people across ages. Next came a second PCR, run for roughly 6 to 11 cycles, which used a sample-barcoded 5' primer along with a J-beta primer mix. One entry per CDR3 protein results from TCRdb running MiXCR on the 5' RACE reads. Of more than 800,000 distinct CDR3 sequences in the sample, under 55% are singletons; the top ten hold under 20%. Sequenced input: blood. The receptors come from an older woman in good health.

DNA of the CDR3: TGCGCCAGCAGCCCGCGATCCGTGTCTATCAGAGAAAAACTGTTTTTT. It is translated as CASSPRSVSIREKLFF. V usage is TRBV5-1 and J usage is TRBJ1-4; D gene ambiguous. V shed 4 bases and J shed 8 bases, with 21 bases lying between them. The CDR3 has 16 amino acids. Germline V gene data show CDR1 as SGHRS and CDR2 as YFSETQ.

The V call is TRBV15, the J call TRBJ2-7; D call uncertain. The CDR3 consists of 16 residues. Trimming removed 2 bases at V and 0 bases at J, with 14 bases between. CDR1 is LNHNV and CDR2 is YYDKDF in the germline V gene (reference sequence). In DNA, the CDR3 is TGTGCCACCAGCAGACCAAGGACGGGCCTCTCCTACGAGCAGTACTTC. This encodes CATSRPRTGLSYEQYF.

The chain employs TRBV6-2 or TRBV6-3 and TRBJ2-1; D unresolved. CDR1 is MNHEY, CDR2 SVGEGT, per germline. The CDR3 sequence is 13 residues long. Trimming left V 0 bases short and J 6 bases short, with 6 bases between. CDR3 sequence: CASSYSIANEQFF. Here the CDR3 DNA reads TGTGCCAGCAGTTACTCGATCGCCAATGAGCAGTTCTTC.

This clonotype was observed a few times. This sequence joins TRBV9 and TRBJ2-1; 9 bases match TRBD2. The CDR3 spans 16 residues. The J segment lost 4 bases and the V segment lost 0 bases, leaving 5 bases of the junction unmatched. Germline V gene lookup returns CDR1 SGDLS and CDR2 YYNGEE. This CDR3 is CASSVGLAGLYNEQFF. CDR3 coding DNA: TGTGCCAGCAGCGTAGGCCTAGCGGGATTATACAATGAGCAGTTCTTC. The full variable domain, completed using reference TRBV9 and TRBJ2-1, is DSGVTQTPKHLITATGQRVTLRCSPRSGDLSVYWYQQSLDQGLQFLIQYYNGEERAKGNILERFSAQQFPDLHSELNLSSLELGDSALYFCASSVGLAGLYNEQFFGPGTRLTVL.

This clonotype was recorded at least ten times. The chain joins TRBV29-1 to TRBJ2-5; the match to TRBD2 covers 7 bases. Trimming cost V 2 bases and J 2 bases; bases outside gene matches: 8. The CDR3 runs to 15 residues. Germline CDR1 SQVTM, CDR2 ANQGSEA. The CDR3 reads CSVESPSGKQETQYF. The CDR3 region has the DNA TGCAGCGTTGAATCCCCCAGCGGGAAACAAGAGACCCAGTACTTC.